A single sample is the source of the 13 T cell receptor beta chains below, sequenced in a study of molecular identifiers for immune sequencing clone quantification. TCRdb re-analysed the PCR reads in MiXCR, keeping a single row per CDR3 protein. The profile shows about 68,000 distinct CDR3 sequences, 15% to 20% of them singletons. The sample consisted of naive CD8+ T cells from blood, with Jurkat cell RNA spiked in. Subset: FACS-sorted CD8+CD4-CCR7+CD45RA+ naive T cells. These receptor sequences come from a human donor in good health. Some libraries in this study had Jurkat cell RNA spiked in.

This clonotype occurred many times. The chain employs TRBV7-9 and TRBJ2-7; 14 bases align to TRBD2. Trimming at V came to 5 bases and at J to 7 bases, leaving 19 bases not matched to a gene. The germline V gene has CDR1 SEHNR and CDR2 FQNEAQ (reference sequence). This CDR3 region has 19 residues. The CDR3 loop is CASSPTGTSGSLGLREQYF. The CDR3 nucleotides are TGTGCCAGCAGCCCCACCGGGACTAGCGGGAGTTTGGGGCTACGAGAGCAGTACTTC.

Worth noting for this clonotype: One end of the junction is discordant with germline, which a read error may explain. The chain links TRBV19 to TRBJ1-1; possibly TRBD1 for D (6 bases). CDR1 and CDR2 from the germline V gene are LNHDA and SQIVND (reference sequence). The length of the CDR3 is 17 residues. The CDR3 here is CASSMGFQVYRDTQAFF. In nucleotides, the CDR3 is TGTGCCAGTAGTATGGGCTTCCAGGTGTATAGGGACACTCAAGCTTTCTTT.

Concerning this clonotype itself: Given a much more abundant clone one base away, this may be a read error. CDR3 coding DNA: TGTGACAGCAGCCACAGCGGCAGGGGGTATGAGGCCAAAAACATTCAGTACTTC. The encoded protein is CDSSHSGRGYEAKNIQYF. The chain is built from TRBV3-1 and TRBJ2-4, with 7 nucleotides matching TRBD1. CDR1 is LGHDT, CDR2 YNNKEL, per germline (reference sequence). The CDR3 runs 18 residues.

In this sample, this clonotype turned up many times. J is TRBJ2-2 and V is TRBV20-1; D unclear. Germline CDR1 and CDR2: DFQATT and SNEGSKA (reference sequence). V was trimmed by 0 bases and J by 3 bases, leaving 14 bases between them. The CDR3 length is 16 residues. The CDR3 loop reads CSARDQEVLYTGELFF. Written as DNA, the CDR3 is TGCAGTGCTAGAGATCAAGAGGTTTTGTACACCGGGGAGCTGTTTTTT.

A word on this clonotype: This may be a read error: a much more frequent sequence differs by one nucleotide. V gene TRBV19 combines with J gene TRBJ1-3; D remains ambiguous. In germline, CDR1 is LNHDA, CDR2 SQIVND (reference sequence). The CDR3 loop spans 14 amino acids. The CDR3 DNA follows: TGTGCCGGTAGCCAAGGAGCCATTTTAAACACCATATATTTT. Protein sequence: CAGSQGAILNTIYF.

This clonotype appeared many times. The V gene is TRBV11-2, the J gene TRBJ2-1; TRBD2 agrees at 9 bases. Germline V gene lookup returns CDR1 SGHAT and CDR2 FQNNGV. CDR3 length equals 17 residues. The V segment lost 1 base and the J segment 8 bases; nucleotides outside the gene matches: 12. In DNA, the CDR3 is TGTGCCAGCAGCTTAGTAGTGGTAGCGGGAGTTATCTATGAGCAGTTCTTC. It encodes CASSLVVVAGVIYEQFF.

To note about this clonotype: Being one base from a much bigger clone, this may be a read error. The rearrangement links TRBV20-1 to TRBJ1-1; TRBD1 matches 8 bases. The junction had 5 bases not matched to a gene; V was cut back by 5 bases and J by 3 bases. The V gene's germline CDR1 is DFQATT and CDR2 SNEGSKA (reference sequence). The CDR3 consists of 13 residues. CDR3 protein: CSAVMTGDTEAFF. The CDR3 bases are TGCAGTGCTGTTATGACAGGGGACACTGAAGCTTTCTTT.

This clonotype appeared many times. The gene calls are TRBV19 and TRBJ2-3, with 11 bases that match TRBD2. This CDR3 is built from 14 residues. Germline V lookup: CDR1 LNHDA, CDR2 SQIVND (reference sequence). Unmatched junction bases numbered 2, after V lost 4 bases and J lost 5 bases. The CDR3 sequence: CASSTGTSGDTQYF. The CDR3 DNA reads as TGTGCCAGTAGTACCGGGACTAGCGGAGATACGCAGTATTTT.

Turning to this clonotype: One junction end disagrees with the germline gene, perhaps due to a read error. This chain joins TRBV5-3 and TRBJ2-5; D might be TRBD2 (5 bases). TRBV5-3 is recorded as an ORF, its role being uncertain. This CDR3 is built from 15 residues. DNA of the CDR3: TGTGCCAGCAGCTCTTTGCCGGGGTTCCAAGAGACCCAGTACTTC. Its translation is CASSSLPGFQETQYF.

CDR3 coding DNA: TGTGCCAGCACTCATGGTTCTCAGCCCCAGCATTTT. This codes for CASTHGSQPQHF. The rearrangement links TRBV12-3 or TRBV12-4 to TRBJ1-5; the D is unclear. Between the trimmed V and J ends, which lost 7 bases and 6 bases, there was a span of 10 bases. This CDR3 comprises 12 residues.

The sample holds many counts of this clonotype. V usage is TRBV4-1 and J usage is TRBJ2-7; the match to TRBD1 covers 8 bases. This CDR3 region has 15 residues. The germline V gene has CDR1 MGHRA and CDR2 YSYEKL. With V trimmed by 1 base and J by 4 bases, 6 bases remained unmatched. The CDR3 region is CASSQGPRQGYEQYF. The CDR3 DNA sequence: TGCGCCAGCAGCCAAGGGCCCCGACAGGGGTACGAGCAGTACTTC.

At least ten counts were recorded for this clonotype. This chain joins TRBV5-4 and TRBJ2-3; a possible D gene is TRBD1 (7 bases). Germline V gene sequence: CDR1 SGHNT, CDR2 YYREEE (reference sequence). The CDR3 spans 15 residues. V gave up 6 bases and J gave up 0 bases, with 14 bases separating them. CDR3 in amino acids: CASTPRGQSTDTQYF. The CDR3 coding sequence is TGTGCCAGCACCCCGCGGGGACAGAGCACAGATACGCAGTATTTT.

This clonotype was detected many times. V gene TRBV7-2 combines with J gene TRBJ1-4; D gene unclear. The V end lost 5 bases, the J end lost 2 bases, and 9 bases lay between the germline ends. CDR1 SGHTA and CDR2 FQGNSA come from the germline V gene. This CDR3 region has 14 residues. This CDR3 is CASSLRTTNEKLFF. The CDR3 region has the DNA TGTGCCAGCAGCCTAAGGACGACTAATGAAAAACTGTTTTTT.